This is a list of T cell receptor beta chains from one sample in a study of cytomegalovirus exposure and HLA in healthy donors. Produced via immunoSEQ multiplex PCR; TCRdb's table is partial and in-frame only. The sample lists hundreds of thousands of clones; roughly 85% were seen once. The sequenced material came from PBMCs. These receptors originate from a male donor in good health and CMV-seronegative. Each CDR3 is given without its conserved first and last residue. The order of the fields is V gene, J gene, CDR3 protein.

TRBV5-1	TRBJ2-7	ASSPGHQGLQY
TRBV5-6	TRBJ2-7	ASSLAWTGDIYEQY
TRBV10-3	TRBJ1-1	AISSYKGRGITEAF
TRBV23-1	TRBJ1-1	ASSQPPGRIQGAF
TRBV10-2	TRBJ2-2	ASSYSGGPYTGELF
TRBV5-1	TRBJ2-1	ASRGGPSHNEQF
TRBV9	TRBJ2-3	ASSVAASGRRTDTQY
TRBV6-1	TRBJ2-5	ASSSGGYQETQY
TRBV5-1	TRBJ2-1	ASSLAPGQGLSEQF
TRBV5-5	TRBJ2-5	ASSLAPSGGLETQY
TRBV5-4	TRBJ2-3	ASSSNRDRREDTQY
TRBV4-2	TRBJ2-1	ASSQDFAGGAYNEQF
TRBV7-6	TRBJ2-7	ASSSLSSGAHEQY
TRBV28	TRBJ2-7	ASSFPGGRVSHEQY
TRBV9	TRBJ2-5	ASSPLGTGVQQETQY
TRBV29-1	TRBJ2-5	SVEDRVETQY
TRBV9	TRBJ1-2	ASSAPPGERTT
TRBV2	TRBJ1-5	ASSEKREGDQPQH
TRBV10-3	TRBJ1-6	AIRSDRGNNSPLH
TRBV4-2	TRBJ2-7	ASSQGVGDSSYEQY
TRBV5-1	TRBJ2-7	ASSSGYEQY
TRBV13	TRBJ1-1	ASSIRGIPGQGANTEAF
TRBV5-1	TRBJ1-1	ASSWRGPQGAKNTEAF
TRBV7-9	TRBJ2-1	ASSRSRGSYNEQF
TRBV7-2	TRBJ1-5	ASSLEGAQDQPQH
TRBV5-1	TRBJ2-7	ASSRKTREADYEQY
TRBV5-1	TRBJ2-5	ASSLAYREETQY
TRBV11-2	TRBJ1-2	ASSLEQGGYGYT
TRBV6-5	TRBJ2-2	ASSYRETGVAGELF
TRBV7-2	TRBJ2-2	ASSHLAGGARTGELF
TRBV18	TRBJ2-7	ASSPQGQGVGEQY
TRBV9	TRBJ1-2	ASSVSGSGEYT
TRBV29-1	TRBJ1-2	SVGGANGYT
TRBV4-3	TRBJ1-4	ASSQYGQGNEKLF
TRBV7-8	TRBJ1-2	ASSDRGYGYT
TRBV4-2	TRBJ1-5	ASSQVTGGVPNQPQH
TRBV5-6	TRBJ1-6	ASSWGVVATNSPLH
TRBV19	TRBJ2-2	ASKGPTGANTGELF
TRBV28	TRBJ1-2	ASTQGALPDGYT
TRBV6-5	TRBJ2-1	ASRAYGGNEQF
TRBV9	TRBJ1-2	ASSATGNYGYT
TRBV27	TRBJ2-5	ASSSSEPQETQY